The 31 T cell receptor beta chains reported below all come from one sample, sequenced in a study of shared clonotypes between healthy human individuals. Generated by immunoSEQ multiplex PCR, the TCRdb table keeps only in-frame clones and is missing some. The sample holds millions of clones, 90% to 95% seen once. Material: naive CD4+ T cells sorted from blood. Documented subset: CD45RA+ positively selected. Receptors were obtained from a man aged 18 to 29 in good health.

This chain joins TRBV7-6 and TRBJ1-1, with 7 bases lining up with TRBD1. The germline CDR1 and CDR2 sequences are SGHVS and FNYEAQ. The V segment lost 6 bases and the J segment 3 bases; nucleotides outside the gene matches: 7. This CDR3 has 14 amino acids. CDR3 sequence reads: CASSPGGLDTEAFF. CDR3 in DNA: TGTGCCAGCAGTCCAGGGGGGTTGGACACTGAAGCTTTCTTT.

The V gene is TRBV6-6, the J gene TRBJ2-1; D unresolved. The CDR3 consists of 16 residues. Germline values: CDR1 MNHNY, CDR2 SVGAGI (reference sequence). Trimming stripped 0 bases from V and 3 bases from J, with 12 bases between. In DNA, the CDR3 is TGTGCCAGCAGTTACTCAAACCCCCGAGACTACAATGAGCAGTTCTTC. Its translation: CASSYSNPRDYNEQFF.

The chain recombines TRBV10-1 with TRBJ2-1; D unclear. Trimming shortened V by 3 bases and J by 3 bases, and 6 bases separated the two germline ends. Germline lookup yields CDR1 WNHNN and CDR2 SYGVQD (reference sequence). CDR3 length: 13 amino acids. The CDR3 sequence: CASSDMGYNEQFF. Written as DNA, the CDR3 is TGCGCCAGCAGTGATATGGGCTACAATGAGCAGTTCTTC.

This clone was observed a handful of times. The chain is built from TRBV5-4 and TRBJ2-1; D is perhaps TRBD2 (6 bases). CDR1 is SGHNT and CDR2 is YYREEE in the germline V gene (reference sequence). Trimming removed 4 bases at V and 3 bases at J, with 20 bases between. The CDR3 totals 17 residues. This CDR3 reads CASSPWVAEWGYNEQFF. CDR3 nucleotides: TGTGCCAGCAGCCCATGGGTAGCGGAGTGGGGCTACAATGAGCAGTTCTTC.

This chain uses TRBV25-1 with TRBJ2-5; 10 bases fit TRBD1. The J call may not be correct, given that the DNA end is closer to TRBJ2-7. Per the germline V gene, CDR1 is MGHDK and CDR2 is SYGVNS. CDR3 size: 16 residues. CDR3 sequence reads: CASSPPPGQGNYEQYF. CDR3 DNA sequence: TGTGCCAGCAGTCCGCCTCCGGGACAGGGGAACTACGAGCAGTACTTC.

The chain uses TRBV7-2 and TRBJ2-7, with D perhaps TRBD2 (5 bases). The V gene's germline CDR1 is SGHTA and CDR2 FQGNSA. The CDR3 consists of 13 residues. V lost 5 bases to trimming and J lost 3 bases, with 11 bases between them. The CDR3 bases are TGTGCCAGCAGCCTAGAGCGGATCTACGAGCAGTACTTC. Amino acids: CASSLERIYEQYF.

The rearrangement links TRBV5-6 to TRBJ2-2; D is undetermined. Germline CDR1 SGHDT, CDR2 YYEEEE. This CDR3 has 13 amino acids. The ends were cut back, 4 bases at V and 10 bases at J, with 14 bases in the middle. The CDR3 nucleotides read TGTGCCAGCAGCCCAGACCCCACCCTGGAGCTGTTTTTT. Amino acid sequence: CASSPDPTLELFF.

The DNA for the CDR3 is TGCGCCAGCAGCGGGACCCAGGGTTCCTGGAACAATGAGCAGTTCTTC. Translated: CASSGTQGSWNNEQFF. The chain uses TRBV5-1 and TRBJ2-1, with D perhaps given as TRBD1 or TRBD2 (5 bases each). V shed 4 bases and J shed 5 bases, with 19 bases lying between them. This CDR3 comprises 16 residues. Germline V lookup: CDR1 SGHRS, CDR2 YFSETQ.

V usage is TRBV28 and J usage is TRBJ1-2; 8 nucleotides match TRBD1. CDR1 is MDHEN and CDR2 is SYDVKM in the germline V gene. V shed 10 bases, J shed 4 bases, and the junction held 14 bases outside the gene matches. CDR3 length equals 15 residues. The CDR3 region has the DNA TGTGCCACCGTCCCCCGGGACAGGCGGATCTATGGCTACACCTTC. Amino acid sequence: CATVPRDRRIYGYTF.

The rearrangement joins TRBV11-2 to TRBJ2-1, with 12 bases lining up with TRBD2. Per germline, CDR1 SGHAT and CDR2 FQNNGV. The CDR3 covers 17 residues. With 5 bases clipped from V and 7 bases from J, the junction kept 12 bases outside the gene matches. This CDR3 is CASSLRRKTSGSNEQFF. The DNA of the CDR3 is TGTGCCAGCAGCCTTAGACGAAAGACTAGCGGGAGTAATGAGCAGTTCTTC.

The genes are TRBV5-1 and TRBJ2-6, with unresolved D. The germline gives CDR1 SGHRS, CDR2 YFSETQ. The CDR3 is 16 residues long. V lost 0 bases and J 4 bases, leaving 11 bases between the germline ends. As DNA, the CDR3 is TGCGCCAGCAGCTTGGCAATGGGGTCGGGGGCCAACGTCCTGACTTTC. As protein: CASSLAMGSGANVLTF.

Notes on this clone: Other DNA variants within this sample encode the same CDR3. The J gene is TRBJ2-1, the V gene TRBV5-6, with unresolved D. Germline V CDR1 and CDR2: SGHDT, YYEEEE. The CDR3 is 13 amino acids. V was pared by 2 bases and J by 4 bases, with 7 bases between. The CDR3 is CASSFSPYNEQFF. CDR3 nucleotides: TGTGCCAGCAGCTTCTCCCCTTACAATGAGCAGTTCTTC. The complete variable domain, with remaining parts taken from reference TRBV5-6 and TRBJ2-1, reads DAGVTQSPTHLIKTRGQQVTLRCSPKSGHDTVSWYQQALGQGPQFIFQYYEEEERQRGNFPDRFSGHQFPNYSSELNVNALLLGDSALYLCASSFSPYNEQFFGPGTRLTVL.

This chain joins TRBV5-5 and TRBJ2-7, with TRBD1 identical over 9 bases. V lost 2 bases, J lost 2 bases, and 11 bases stayed unmatched. The CDR3 spans 17 residues. Germline loops: CDR1 SGHKS, CDR2 YYEKEE (reference sequence). The CDR3 loop is CASSLFGTGLIAYEQYF. Written as DNA, the CDR3 is TGTGCCAGCAGCTTATTTGGGACAGGGCTCATAGCCTACGAGCAGTACTTC. Together with reference TRBV5-5 and TRBJ2-7, the CDR3 gives the full variable domain: DAGVTQSPTHLIKTRGQQVTLRCSPISGHKSVSWYQQVLGQGPQFIFQYYEKEERGRGNFPDRFSARQFPNYSSELNVNALLLGDSALYLCASSLFGTGLIAYEQYFGPGTRLTVT.

This clone was seen only once. The chain combines TRBV2 with TRBJ2-3; D unclear. Trimming took 10 bases from V and 7 from J, leaving 12 bases between them. CDR1 and CDR2 (germline): SNHLY, FYNNEI. This CDR3 region has 11 residues. In DNA, the CDR3 is TGTGCCACCTCGCGGCTTAATACGCAGTATTTT. It yields the protein CATSRLNTQYF. The variable domain in full, with the rest retrieved from reference TRBV2 and TRBJ2-3, is EPEVTQTPSHQVTQMGQEVILRCVPISNHLYFYWYRQILGQKVEFLVSFYNNEISEKSEIFDDQFSVERPDGSNFTLKIRSTKLEDSAMYFCATSRLNTQYFGPGTRLTVL.

This chain connects TRBV18 to TRBJ2-1; D remains unclear. Germline CDR1 reads KGHSH; CDR2 reads LQKENI. V gave up 4 bases and J gave up 3 bases, with 4 bases separating them. The CDR3 runs 12 residues. The CDR3 bases are TGTGCCAGCTCACGTGACTACAATGAGCAGTTCTTC. Translated, it gives CASSRDYNEQFF.

The V gene is TRBV6-1, the J gene TRBJ1-6, with TRBD1 identical over 8 bases. Germline values: CDR1 MNHNS, CDR2 SASEGT. CDR3 size: 18 residues. V was pared by 3 bases and J by 0 bases, with 7 bases of the junction left unmatched. This CDR3 is CASSDPRGPSSYNSPLHF. Here the CDR3 DNA reads TGTGCCAGCAGTGACCCCAGGGGGCCCAGCTCCTATAATTCACCCCTCCACTTT.

The V gene is TRBV27, the J gene TRBJ2-5; the match to TRBD2 covers 10 bases. CDR1 MNHEY and CDR2 SMNVEV come from the germline V gene (reference sequence). This CDR3 is 16 amino acids long. After removal of 4 bases from V and 4 bases from J, the junction contained 9 bases not matched to a gene. The CDR3: CASSWITGLARETQYF. The DNA of the CDR3 is TGTGCCAGCAGTTGGATCACGGGACTAGCGAGAGAGACCCAGTACTTC.

The V gene is TRBV7-9, the J gene TRBJ2-1; weak D call: TRBD2 (6 bases). This CDR3 is built from 15 residues. V was shortened by 8 bases and J by 1 base, with 15 bases between the two germline ends. From germline, CDR1 is SEHNR and CDR2 FQNEAQ (reference sequence). In DNA, the CDR3 is TGTGCCAGCTCTTCGGGCGGGGCGTCCTACAATGAGCAGTTCTTC. Its translation: CASSSGGASYNEQFF.

The CDR3, as DNA: TGTGCCATCAGTGAAGTAAGGACAGACTATGGCTACACCTTC. Translating gives CAISEVRTDYGYTF. The V gene is TRBV10-3, the J gene TRBJ1-2; D is perhaps TRBD1 (6 bases). V was trimmed by 3 bases and J by 3 bases, leaving 11 bases between them. The germline gives CDR1 ENHRY, CDR2 SYGVKD. This CDR3 comprises 14 residues.

The rearrangement joins TRBV5-1 to TRBJ2-3; perhaps D is TRBD1 or TRBD2 (5 bases each). Germline loops: CDR1 SGHRS, CDR2 YFSETQ. Between the trimmed V and J ends, which lost 2 bases and 4 bases, there was a span of 17 bases. CDR3 length equals 16 residues. CDR3 sequence: CASSLSGTAYSDTQYF. CDR3 coding DNA: TGCGCCAGCAGCTTATCCGGGACCGCTTATTCAGATACGCAGTATTTT.

This clone came up once. This chain uses TRBV2 with TRBJ2-5, with no clear D. The CDR3 totals 14 residues. Germline CDR1 SNHLY, CDR2 FYNNEI. Trimming took 6 bases from V and 2 from J, leaving 13 bases between them. CDR3 sequence reads: CASSRLVPQETQYF. CDR3 in DNA: TGTGCCAGCAGCAGGCTAGTTCCACAAGAGACCCAGTACTTC.

The CDR3 region is CASSIRLAGVLETQYF. In nucleotides, the CDR3 is TGTGCCAGCAGCATTCGACTGGCGGGGGTCTTAGAGACCCAGTACTTC. The chain uses TRBV13 and TRBJ2-5; TRBD2 aligns across 7 bases. This CDR3 region has 16 residues. Germline values: CDR1 PRHDT, CDR2 FYEKMQ (reference sequence). Trimming took 5 bases from V and 4 from J; bases not matched to a gene: 13. The variable domain in full, with the rest retrieved from reference TRBV13 and TRBJ2-5, is AAGVIQSPRHLIKEKRETATLKCYPIPRHDTVYWYQQGPGQDPQFLISFYEKMQSDKGSIPDRFSAQQFSDYHSELNMSSLELGDSALYFCASSIRLAGVLETQYFGPGTRLLVL.

This sequence joins TRBV6-5 and TRBJ2-7; D possibly matches TRBD1 or TRBD2 (5 bases each). The ends were cut back, 4 bases at V and 7 bases at J, with 17 bases in the middle. The V gene's germline CDR1 is MNHEY and CDR2 SVGAGI. This CDR3 has 14 amino acids. CDR3 nucleotides: TGTGCCAGCAGTTCTCGGGGACGGGGCCTGGAGCAGTACTTC. Translating gives CASSSRGRGLEQYF.

This clone occurred once. This sequence joins TRBV11-2 and TRBJ2-7; unclear D gene. V was pared by 5 bases and J by 3 bases, with 8 bases between. From germline, CDR1 is SGHAT and CDR2 FQNNGV. The CDR3 covers 12 residues. As DNA, the CDR3 is TGTGCCAGCAGCCCGGTGGGCTACGAGCAGTACTTC. Protein sequence: CASSPVGYEQYF.

The chain combines TRBV10-2 with TRBJ2-7, with 10 bases identical to TRBD2. Trimming removed 3 bases from V and 1 base from J; junction bases left unmatched: 3. Germline assignment: CDR1 WSHSY and CDR2 SAAADI. This CDR3 has 15 residues. The CDR3 spells CASSESGGASYEQYF. The DNA of the CDR3 is TGCGCCAGCAGTGAAAGCGGGGGGGCGTCCTACGAGCAGTACTTC.

A few counts support this clone. The chain links TRBV6-5 to TRBJ1-2; tentative D call: TRBD1 (5 bases). The CDR3 is 13 amino acids. V lost 7 bases to trimming and J lost 4 bases, with 13 bases between them. From germline, CDR1 is MNHEY and CDR2 SVGAGI. CDR3 loop: CASKPGTLYGYTF. The CDR3 nucleotides are TGTGCCAGCAAACCCGGGACTCTCTATGGCTACACCTTC.

The rearrangement joins TRBV4-1 to TRBJ1-4; possible D gene TRBD1, 6 bases. Germline V gene sequence: CDR1 MGHRA, CDR2 YSYEKL. V was trimmed by 1 base and J by 13 bases, leaving 13 bases between them. The CDR3 has 13 residues. The CDR3 bases are TGCGCCAGCAGCCAAGCCTACAGGGAACGACTGTTTTTT. Encoded protein: CASSQAYRERLFF.

The J gene is TRBJ2-2, the V gene TRBV9, with unresolved D. This CDR3 spans 14 amino acids. In germline, CDR1 is SGDLS, CDR2 YYNGEE. Trimming removed 0 bases at V and 5 bases at J, with 8 bases between. The CDR3 region has the DNA TGTGCCAGCAGCGTAGGACTTCCGACCGGGGAGCTGTTTTTT. It translates to CASSVGLPTGELFF.

The gene calls are TRBV7-2 and TRBJ2-1; the match to TRBD2 covers 8 bases. Losses at the gene ends were 1 base for V and 9 bases for J; bases not matched to a gene: 11. The CDR3 is 16 residues long. Per the germline V gene, CDR1 is SGHTA and CDR2 is FQGNSA. The CDR3 bases are TGTGCCAGCAGCTTAGTAAGGCTAGCGGGCCGCGGTGAGCAGTTCTTC. Translating it yields CASSLVRLAGRGEQFF.

The CDR3 region has the DNA TGCGCCAGCAGTGAACAGCAGAATTCACCCCTCCACTTT. Its translation is CASSEQQNSPLHF. This rearrangement joins TRBV10-1 to TRBJ1-6; D unclear. Germline assignment: CDR1 WNHNN and CDR2 SYGVQD (reference sequence). V lost 3 bases, J lost 7 bases, and 7 bases lay in between. CDR3 length: 13 amino acids.

This chain links TRBV7-2 with TRBJ2-2, with 13 bases that match TRBD2. Germline V CDR1 and CDR2: SGHTA, FQGNSA. The CDR3 runs to 16 residues. Trimming at V came to 5 bases and at J to 3 bases, leaving 3 bases not matched to a gene. The DNA for the CDR3 is TGTGCCAGCAGCCCGACTAGCGGGAGGCACACCGGGGAGCTGTTTTTT. Its translation: CASSPTSGRHTGELFF. Based on the CDR3 plus reference TRBV7-2 and TRBJ2-2, the full variable domain is GAGVSQSPSNKVTEKGKDVELRCDPISGHTALYWYRQSLGQGLEFLIYFQGNSAPDKSGLPSDRFSAERTGGSVSTLTIQRTQQEDSAVYLCASSPTSGRHTGELFFGEGSRLTVL.